This TCR beta chain was documented in a study of blood T cell repertoires in COVID-19. Looking at the study overall: The cDNA or gDNA used as material had been derived from T cells, B-cell-depleted T cells, or PBMCs.

In the study's own analysis: Amplification of reference gene primers provided the estimated nucleated cell counts. Some clones are missing from TCRdb's copy, which holds only in-frame ones; the method was immunoSEQ multiplex PCR. V and J calls plus clone size are reproduced from that table; the DNA served to infer D and trimming. The data contain around 70,000 clones, around 80% of them singletons. From germline, CDR1 is LNHDA and CDR2 SQIVND (reference sequence). With 1 base removed from V and 0 bases from J, the gap between germline ends came to 12 bases. This CDR3 comprises 16 residues. Seattle cases were enrolled at active infection and followed longitudinally.

Sequenced input: peripheral blood. The chain joins TRBV19 to TRBJ2-5; TRBD1 might be the D (8 bases). The clonotype was recovered from a man aged 50 to 59 with COVID-19, enrolled during active disease. CDR3 bases: TGTGCCAGTAGTATAGGGACAGGGACTAACCAAGAGACCCAGTACTTC. This gives the protein CASSIGTGTNQETQYF.